This T cell receptor beta chain was recovered during a study of a mutant IDH1 vaccine in newly diagnosed glioma. On the study more broadly: Radiotherapy alone preceded vaccination by 4-6 weeks; alternatively, vaccination started with temozolomide cycles. Antecedent treatment encompassed radiotherapy, temozolomide, or their combination; the majority received both.

As for time point: week 5, during vaccination. In every dose of vaccine, 300 ug of mutant IDH1 20-mer peptide was given alongside topical imiquimod. Libraries were prepared by immunoSEQ multiplex PCR; TCRdb keeps only in-frame clonotypes and omits some of them. The sample includes fewer than 40,000 clones, around three quarters seen only once; the top ten take 5.5%. In regard to this clone: The antigen is unknown.

The CDR3 consists of 14 residues. Per the germline V gene, CDR1 is SGHTA and CDR2 is FQGNSA. V lost 5 bases and J lost 8, with 18 bases in between. The chain carries TRBV7-2 and TRBJ1-2; D gene uncertain. The specimen was PBMCs, collected from a glioma patient whose treatment included an IDH1 peptide vaccine. This TCR was recovered from a man aged 40-55 years with glioma. The chain's CDR3 is CASSPRIDLGGYTF. CDR3 bases: TGTGCCAGCAGCCCCCGAATCGACTTAGGGGGCTACACCTTC. The variable domain in full, completed from reference TRBV7-2 and TRBJ1-2, reads GAGVSQSPSNKVTEKGKDVELRCDPISGHTALYWYRQSLGQGLEFLIYFQGNSAPDKSGLPSDRFSAERTGGSVSTLTIQRTQQEDSAVYLCASSPRIDLGGYTFGSGTRLTVV.